One T cell receptor (beta chain) is described in this entry. The CDR3 has 16 residues. Germline lookup yields CDR1 LGHNA and CDR2 YSLEER. V lost 3 bases and J lost 3, with 17 bases in between. This table comes from immunoSEQ multiplex PCR, and its TCRdb copy is limited to in-frame clones, with some not included. This table has 150,000 to 200,000 clones, around 90% appearing once. This record comes from a study of control samples from healthy donors and cancer patients. This rearrangement joins TRBV4-3 to TRBJ1-1, with D perhaps TRBD1 (5 bases). This TCR came from a man younger than 30 in good health. The sample consisted of blood. CDR3 in amino acids: CASSQGRTLGDTEAFF. The CDR3 region has the DNA TGCGCCAGCAGCCAGGGACGGACCCTAGGGGACACTGAAGCTTTCTTT.